Detailed here is one TCR beta chain. The target antigen is unknown. TCRdb's table, derived via immunoSEQ multiplex PCR, lists solely in-frame clones and lacks some. The sample has about 150,000 clones, about 89% seen once; the top ten hold 8% to 10%. This CDR3 has 16 residues. CDR1 and CDR2 from the germline V gene are ENHRY and SYGVKD. Trimming took off 4 bases at V and 0 bases at J, with 12 bases between the two ends. The data were taken from a study of T cell responses to AZD1222 COVID-19 vaccine. Study-wide results and limits: It was only a handful of AZD1222 recipients who were seropositive at baseline. There were mostly white British donors and more females than males, and clonal diversity was possibly underestimated. Across spike, vaccine-associated CD4 TCRs were found, dominant at 160-218 and 743-854.

This TCR came from an adult who received the AZD1222 COVID-19 vaccine. V gene TRBV10-3 combines with J gene TRBJ2-2; perhaps TRBD1 as D (5 bases). This material consisted of peripheral blood, taken 28 days after the second AZD1222 dose. The chain's CDR3 is CAISGQGTSNTGELFF. The CDR3 DNA sequence: TGTGCCATCAGTGGCCAGGGAACTTCGAACACCGGGGAGCTGTTTTTT.